What follows are 23 T cell receptor beta chains derived from one specimen sequenced in a study of shared clonotypes between healthy human individuals. Clones were sequenced by immunoSEQ multiplex PCR, and TCRdb holds only the in-frame ones, with some missing. The profile shows roughly 2.5 million clones, approximately 92% of them singletons. The sample consisted of naive CD4+ T cells sorted from blood. Described subset: CD45RA+ positively selected. The source is a man younger than 30 in good health.

The chain joins TRBV27 to TRBJ1-6; TRBD1 matches at 10 bases. Trimming cost V 4 bases and J 12 bases; bases outside gene matches: 3. The CDR3 has 13 amino acids. From germline, CDR1 is MNHEY and CDR2 SMNVEV (reference sequence). The CDR3 sequence: CASSSGTGEPLHF. The CDR3 region has the DNA TGTGCCAGCAGTTCAGGGACAGGGGAACCCCTCCACTTT.

The table lists this clone with a count of one. The same CDR3 can be traced to other DNA sequences in this sample. The chain joins TRBV10-3 to TRBJ1-1, with D perhaps matching TRBD1 (6 bases). Germline-derived CDR1 and CDR2 are ENHRY and SYGVKD. The CDR3 is 14 residues long. Trimming left V 4 bases short and J 5 bases short, with 14 bases between. The CDR3 DNA reads TGTGCCATCAGTGGGACCGGAGGGGGAACTGAAGCTTTCTTT. Its protein product is CAISGTGGGTEAFF.

V and J are TRBV19 and TRBJ2-7, with 14 positions matching TRBD2. Germline CDR1 is LNHDA and CDR2 is SQIVND (reference sequence). This CDR3 is 15 amino acids long. The trim removed 3 bases at V and 3 bases at J, leaving 1 base unmatched. CDR3 in amino acids: CASSMGTSGSYEQYF. The CDR3 nucleotides are TGTGCCAGTAGTATGGGGACTAGCGGGAGCTACGAGCAGTACTTC.

The chain carries TRBV7-2 and TRBJ2-7, with D uncertain. Looked up from germline, CDR1 is SGHTA and CDR2 is FQGNSA. The V end lost 1 base, the J end lost 6 bases, and 13 bases lay between the germline ends. The CDR3 sequence is 14 residues long. The CDR3 nucleotides read TGTGCCAGCAGCTTAGTCTCTTCGGGCTTCGAGCAGTACTTC. Amino acid sequence: CASSLVSSGFEQYF.

The chain recombines TRBV13 with TRBJ2-2; TRBD2 aligns across 14 bases. This CDR3 is built from 18 residues. The V and J ends lost 5 bases and 3 bases, in that order; junction bases with no gene match: 8. Germline CDR1 reads PRHDT; CDR2 reads FYEKMQ (reference sequence). The CDR3 is CASSNFGTSGRDTGELFF. CDR3 nucleotide sequence: TGTGCCAGCAGCAACTTCGGGACTAGCGGGAGAGACACCGGGGAGCTGTTTTTT.

V gene TRBV15 combines with J gene TRBJ2-5, with TRBD2 matching over 8 bases. J gave up 1 base and V 1 base, and 8 bases lay outside the gene matches. This CDR3 has 17 residues. The germline gives CDR1 LNHNV, CDR2 YYDKDF (reference sequence). CDR3 sequence: CATSRGGSGVLQETQYF. DNA for the CDR3: TGTGCCACCAGCAGAGGGGGTAGCGGGGTGCTCCAAGAGACCCAGTACTTC.

In regard to this clone: The sample holds other DNA sequences that translate to the same CDR3. The rearrangement links TRBV19 to TRBJ2-3, with TRBD2 identical over 8 bases. The junction had 5 bases not matched to a gene; V was cut back by 6 bases and J by 0 bases. Per the germline V gene, CDR1 is LNHDA and CDR2 is SQIVND (reference sequence). This CDR3 is built from 15 residues. Written as DNA, the CDR3 is TGTGCCAGTAGCTTTACTAGCGGTAGCACAGATACGCAGTATTTT. As protein: CASSFTSGSTDTQYF.

The chain uses TRBV14 and TRBJ1-2; D ambiguous. The length of the CDR3 is 15 residues. The germline V and J ends were trimmed by 0 bases and 4 bases, with 12 bases remaining between them. Germline V gene data show CDR1 as SGHDN and CDR2 as FVKESK. The CDR3 DNA sequence: TGTGCCAGCAGCCAAGATCTCGCGGCATCCTATGGCTACACCTTC. This codes for CASSQDLAASYGYTF.

This rearrangement joins TRBV29-1 to TRBJ1-2; D possibly corresponds to TRBD1 (6 bases). The V gene lost 0 bases and the J gene lost 4 bases, with 24 bases spanning the gap. Germline V lookup: CDR1 SQVTM, CDR2 ANQGSEA. This CDR3 is 18 amino acids long. The CDR3 region has the DNA TGCAGCGTTGAAGATGCAAAGGACAGTTCCATCTTACGCTATGGCTACACCTTC. Protein sequence: CSVEDAKDSSILRYGYTF.

This sequence joins TRBV7-9 and TRBJ2-7, with TRBD1 identical over 8 bases. The CDR3 consists of 13 residues. With V trimmed by 8 bases and J by 9 bases, 12 bases remained unmatched. Germline V lookup: CDR1 SEHNR, CDR2 FQNEAQ (reference sequence). This chain's CDR3 is CASQQDRAPGQYF. CDR3 in DNA: TGTGCCAGCCAGCAGGACAGGGCCCCCGGGCAGTACTTC.

The count of this clone is one. V gene TRBV29-1 combines with J gene TRBJ1-1; 7 bases match TRBD1. V dropped 4 bases and J dropped 0; count of bases not matched to a gene: 2. The CDR3 is 13 amino acids. CDR1 and CDR2 (germline): SQVTM, ANQGSEA. As DNA, the CDR3 is TGCAGCGTTGTCCAGGGGGTGAACACTGAAGCTTTCTTT. This sequence encodes CSVVQGVNTEAFF.

V gene TRBV27 combines with J gene TRBJ1-1; D gene uncertain. Germline-derived CDR1 and CDR2 are MNHEY and SMNVEV (reference sequence). The CDR3 runs to 15 residues. Trimming removed 0 bases at V and 4 bases at J, with 12 bases between. CDR3 bases: TGTGCCAGCAGTTTATCGAGTCCGGGTTTCACTGAAGCTTTCTTT. Translating it yields CASSLSSPGFTEAFF.

Notes on this clone: Other DNA variants within this sample encode the same CDR3. The chain recombines TRBV9 with TRBJ2-7; perhaps TRBD2 as D (6 bases). The V end lost 4 bases, the J end lost 2 bases, and 13 bases lay between the germline ends. The germline CDR1 and CDR2 sequences are SGDLS and YYNGEE. This CDR3 region has 14 residues. In DNA form, the CDR3 reads TGTGCCAGCAGCTCCGGGACTGGCGCCTACGAGCAGTACTTC. Translation: CASSSGTGAYEQYF.

This clone was seen a few times. This rearrangement joins TRBV4-1 to TRBJ1-5, with D possibly being TRBD1 (6 bases). The germline V and J ends were trimmed by 2 bases and 5 bases, with 13 bases remaining between them. In germline, CDR1 is MGHRA, CDR2 YSYEKL. The CDR3 totals 15 residues. As DNA, the CDR3 is TGCGCCAGCAGCCAAATCCGGGACAAATATCAGCCCCAGCATTTT. Translation gives CASSQIRDKYQPQHF.

The V and J genes are TRBV27 and TRBJ2-1; TRBD2 matches 7 bases. V was clipped by 2 bases and J by 4 bases; unmatched bases: 8. Germline CDR1 is MNHEY and CDR2 is SMNVEV (reference sequence). This CDR3 has 16 amino acids. The CDR3 region is CASSLGLADYYNEQFF. The CDR3 DNA sequence: TGTGCCAGCAGTTTAGGGCTAGCGGACTATTACAATGAGCAGTTCTTC.

The genes are TRBV19 and TRBJ1-5; no clear D gene. The CDR3 is 13 amino acids. V was trimmed by 4 bases and J by 4 bases, leaving 8 bases between them. Germline V gives CDR1 LNHDA, CDR2 SQIVND (reference sequence). DNA for the CDR3: TGTGCCAGTAGTAACTCGGAGAATCAGCCCCAGCATTTT. Its translation: CASSNSENQPQHF. The variable domain in full, completed from reference TRBV19 and TRBJ1-5, reads DGGITQSPKYLFRKEGQNVTLSCEQNLNHDAMYWYRQDPGQGLRLIYYSQIVNDFQKGDIAEGYSVSREKKESFPLTVTSAQKNPTAFYLCASSNSENQPQHFGDGTRLSIL.

The rearrangement links TRBV19 to TRBJ2-5; TRBD2 is a possible D gene (6 bases). This CDR3 spans 16 amino acids. V was trimmed by 5 bases and J by 2 bases, leaving 18 bases between them. Germline CDR1 reads LNHDA; CDR2 reads SQIVND (reference sequence). The CDR3 nucleotides read TGTGCCAGTAGTTCAACCTCGGGACTGCTACAAGAGACCCAGTACTTC. This translates into CASSSTSGLLQETQYF. The full variable domain, with the rest looked up from reference TRBV19 and TRBJ2-5, is DGGITQSPKYLFRKEGQNVTLSCEQNLNHDAMYWYRQDPGQGLRLIYYSQIVNDFQKGDIAEGYSVSREKKESFPLTVTSAQKNPTAFYLCASSSTSGLLQETQYFGPGTRLLVL.

The chain is built from TRBV5-1 and TRBJ2-2; D is perhaps TRBD1 or TRBD2 (6 bases each). V was clipped by 5 bases and J by 4 bases, with 15 bases between them. CDR1 is SGHRS, CDR2 YFSETQ, per germline. This CDR3 has 15 amino acids. CDR3 sequence reads: CASSLTGRSTGELFF. CDR3 coding DNA: TGCGCCAGCAGTCTCACAGGGAGGAGCACCGGGGAGCTGTTTTTT.

A remark on this clone: Other DNA sequences within the sample encode an identical CDR3. The rearrangement joins TRBV11-2 to TRBJ2-5; D not resolved. V shed 5 bases and J shed 5 bases, with 9 bases lying between them. This CDR3 has 12 amino acids. Germline CDR1 SGHAT, CDR2 FQNNGV. CDR3 DNA: TGTGCCAGCAGCCTATCCGGGGAGACCCAGTACTTC. It translates to CASSLSGETQYF.

The chain carries TRBV30 and TRBJ1-2; D is perhaps TRBD1 (5 bases). Looked up from germline, CDR1 is GTSNPN and CDR2 is SVGIG (reference sequence). CDR3 length: 13 amino acids. V lost 2 bases to trimming and J lost 11 bases, with 18 bases between them. The CDR3 loop reads CAWSNTGTHLYTF. Here the CDR3 DNA reads TGTGCCTGGAGTAATACCGGGACCCATCTTTACACCTTC.

The J gene is TRBJ2-2, the V gene TRBV2; 15 bases fit TRBD2. CDR3 length equals 19 residues. Losses at the gene ends were 7 bases for V and 4 bases for J; bases not matched to a gene: 13. Per germline, CDR1 SNHLY and CDR2 FYNNEI. The CDR3 nucleotides are TGTGCCAGCACAGGACTAGCGGGAGGGGGAAGTCGTACCACCGGGGAGCTGTTTTTT. This translates into CASTGLAGGGSRTTGELFF.

The chain employs TRBV5-1 and TRBJ2-1; perhaps TRBD2 as D (5 bases). V dropped 0 bases and J dropped 5 bases, with 15 bases sitting between them. Germline CDR1 reads SGHRS; CDR2 reads YFSETQ. The length of the CDR3 is 16 residues. The CDR3: CASSLVVTERDNEQFF. The CDR3, as DNA: TGCGCCAGCAGCTTGGTGGTTACCGAGAGGGACAATGAGCAGTTCTTC.

The CDR3 nucleotides are TGCAGCGTTGGAGGGGTGACAGGGAGGTCCTACGAGCAGTACTTC. This codes for CSVGGVTGRSYEQYF. The chain couples TRBV29-1 to TRBJ2-7, with D possibly being TRBD1 (7 bases). The CDR3 spans 15 residues. V lost 4 bases, J lost 1 base, and 17 bases lay in between. Germline V gene lookup returns CDR1 SQVTM and CDR2 ANQGSEA.